This T cell receptor (beta chain) was identified during a study of patients and donors after allogeneic stem cell transplantation. TCRdb re-derived calls from the RT-PCR reads in MiXCR, one entry per CDR3 protein. Among around 200,000 distinct CDR3 sequences listed, around 40% were seen once. This clonotype was seen a single time. The ends were cut back, 1 base at V and 7 bases at J, with 18 bases in the middle. The CDR3 length is 17 residues. Per the germline V gene, CDR1 is SGHKS and CDR2 is YYEKEE (reference sequence). V is TRBV5-5 and J is TRBJ1-6; no firm D call. The specimen was blood, either unsorted or a sorted T cell fraction (not recorded which). This receptor was taken from a human donor who was either an allogeneic HSCT recipient or a stem cell or donor lymphocyte infusion donor (not recorded which). It is not recorded whose cells these are; they may come from a transplant donor. The CDR3 region has the DNA TGTGCCAGCAGCTTGTCTCCGACCGCCTCGGGGAATTCACCCCTCCACTTT. It is translated as CASSLSPTASGNSPLHF.